The source of this T cell receptor beta chain is a study of PD-1 blockade in mismatch repair-deficient tumors. General study findings and limits: Rapid post-treatment expansion, then contraction, generally preceding radiologic response, marked tumor-resident clones.

Clones were sequenced by immunoSEQ multiplex PCR, and TCRdb holds only the in-frame ones, with some missing. The repertoire has approximately 110,000 clones, over 60% of them found once; the top ten carry about 4.7%. Points on this clone: Antigen specificity is unknown.

Trimming left V 6 bases short and J 13 bases short, with 19 bases between. CDR1 and CDR2 (germline): MDHEN, SYDVKM. The CDR3 sequence is 13 residues long. Mismatch repair deficiency was confirmed in all patients, by PCR or immunohistochemistry. The TCR-sequenced patients were a few responders to pembrolizumab. The TCR was taken from an adult with mismatch repair-deficient cancer. The sequencing here drew on peripheral blood, taken about 13 months after starting pembrolizumab. The chain has TRBV28 and TRBJ2-4; D assignment may be TRBD1 or TRBD2 (5 bases each). The CDR3 sequence: CASRSEGSPGQYF. The CDR3 DNA reads as TGTGCCAGCAGATCCGAGGGGTCTCCGGGACAGTACTTC. The full variable domain, in which reference TRBV28 and TRBJ2-4 provide the parts outside the CDR3, is DVKVTQSSRYLVKRTGEKVFLECVQDMDHENMFWYRQDPGLGLRLIYFSYDVKMKEKGDIPEGYSVSREKKERFSLILESASTNQTSMYLCASRSEGSPGQYFGAGTRLSVL.